This T cell receptor (beta chain) was captured by sequencing in a study of blood T cell repertoires in COVID-19. Study summary: PBMCs, B-cell-depleted T cells, or T cells were the source of the cDNA or gDNA that made up the material.

There are 14 residues in the CDR3. The V segment lost 4 bases and the J segment 4 bases; nucleotides outside the gene matches: 7. CDR1 is SGHKS and CDR2 is YYEKEE in the germline V gene (reference sequence). In the authors' workflow: Reference gene primer amplification yielded estimated nucleated cell counts. Here immunoSEQ multiplex PCR was the method, and the copy in TCRdb shows in-frame clones only, minus some. That table gives V, J and clone size, and the DNA gave D and trimming. The sample lists hundreds of thousands of clones; about 89% were seen once. Sequenced: peripheral blood. The origin of this receptor is a woman between 50 and 59 years old who had recovered from COVID-19. J is TRBJ2-5 and V is TRBV5-5; 7 nucleotides match TRBD1. The CDR3 region is CASSPGQIRETQYF. The CDR3, as DNA: TGTGCCAGCAGCCCGGGACAGATCCGAGAGACCCAGTACTTC. Full variable domain (missing parts from reference TRBV5-5 and TRBJ2-5): DAGVTQSPTHLIKTRGQQVTLRCSPISGHKSVSWYQQVLGQGPQFIFQYYEKEERGRGNFPDRFSARQFPNYSSELNVNALLLGDSALYLCASSPGQIRETQYFGPGTRLLVL.